These T cell receptor beta chains were read from a single sample in a study of cytomegalovirus exposure and HLA in healthy donors. Sequencing was performed with immunoSEQ multiplex PCR; in TCRdb, only in-frame clones are kept and a portion is missing. The sample has roughly 150,000 clones, 80% to 85% seen once. The sample was PBMCs. Every receptor here comes from a male donor in good health and CMV-seronegative. The CDR3 runs from the conserved cysteine through the conserved F or W. Each record gives: V gene, J gene, clone size, D gene, CDR3 DNA, CDR3 protein. D genes are given only for firm matches. The size of a clone is reported for some rows only, either as once, few or many, or as a class for expanded clones.

TRBV11-2	TRBJ2-3	NA	NA	TGTGCCAGCAGCCTATGGACAGATACGCAGTATTTT	CASSLWTDTQYF
TRBV7-9	TRBJ2-7	NA	TRBD2	TGTGCCAGCAGCCGTAGCGGGAGTAATTCCTACGAGCAGTACTTC	CASSRSGSNSYEQYF
TRBV19	TRBJ1-5	few	NA	TGTGCCAGTAGTATGCGGCGGTTCGACAATCAGCCCCAGCATTTT	CASSMRRFDNQPQHF
TRBV15	TRBJ1-6	NA	NA	TGTGCCACCCCGTCGAGGGTCCGGGGAGCGTCCTCACCCCTCCACTTT	CATPSRVRGASSPLHF
TRBV5-6	TRBJ2-1	NA	NA	TGTGCCAGCAGCTCGCTAACAGGAAGAACCTACAATGAGCAGTTCTTC	CASSSLTGRTYNEQFF
TRBV9	TRBJ1-1	NA	NA	TGTGCCAGCAGCGGGGGGGGACGGGAAGCTTTCTTT	CASSGGGREAFF
TRBV15	TRBJ1-2	few	NA	TGTGCCACCAGCAGAGATCTGTGGGGGGATGGCTACACCTTC	CATSRDLWGDGYTF
TRBV7-3	TRBJ1-1	NA	NA	TGTGCCAGCAGCTTAGCGGGATTGAACACTGAAGCTTTCTTT	CASSLAGLNTEAFF
TRBV5-8	TRBJ2-3	NA	NA	TGTGCCAGCAGCTTGGGTTGGGGGGGCACAGATACGCAGTATTTT	CASSLGWGGTDTQYF
TRBV5-1	TRBJ2-7	once	TRBD2	TGCGCCAGCAGCTTCGGGGGGGGGACCTACGAGCAGTACTTC	CASSFGGGTYEQYF
TRBV21-1	TRBJ1-5	few	NA	TGTGCCAGCAGCAAATGGGACAGGGTAAGGGATCAGCCCCAGCATTTT	CASSKWDRVRDQPQHF
TRBV27	TRBJ2-3	few	NA	TGTGCCAGCAGTTTACGGAGGGGCAGCCCGGGAGATACGCAGTATTTT	CASSLRRGSPGDTQYF
TRBV9	TRBJ2-1	NA	TRBD2	TGTGCCAGCAGCGTAGTATCAGGAGCGGGGGGGGGTCTCGCCAATGAGCAGTTCTTC	CASSVVSGAGGGLANEQFF
TRBV7-2	TRBJ2-1	few	TRBD2	TGTGCCAGCAGCTGGAGCGGGGGGGCCGGAAATGAGCAGTTCTTC	CASSWSGGAGNEQFF
TRBV9	TRBJ2-7	NA	TRBD2	TGTGCCAGCAGCGTAGGGTCTAGCGGTACCTACGAGCAGTACTTC	CASSVGSSGTYEQYF
TRBV21-1	TRBJ2-7	NA	NA	TGTGCCAGCAGCAAATGGGAAACTAGCGGACACGAGAGAATCTTCGACGAGCAGTACTTC	CASSKWETSGHERIFDEQYF
TRBV18	TRBJ2-7	NA	TRBD1	TGTGCCAGCTCACCGGGGACAGCGAGCGACGAGCAGTACTTC	CASSPGTASDEQYF
TRBV5-1	TRBJ1-1	NA	TRBD1	TGCGCCAGCAGCCAACGTACAGGGGCAAACACTGAAGCTTTCTTT	CASSQRTGANTEAFF
TRBV5-6	TRBJ2-7	few	TRBD1	TGTGCCAGCAGCTTCGGGACAGGGGTCTACGAGCAGTACTTC	CASSFGTGVYEQYF
TRBV15	TRBJ1-1	NA	NA	TGTGCCACCAGCAGAGAGGCAGGTAGCACTGAAGCTTTCTTT	CATSREAGSTEAFF
TRBV6-1	TRBJ2-1	NA	NA	TGTGCCAGCAGTTTCTTCGCGGGGGCAAACAATGAGCAGTTCTTC	CASSFFAGANNEQFF
TRBV10-1	TRBJ2-7	NA	TRBD2	TGCGCCAGTCTTGGACTAGGGGAATACGAGCAGTACTTC	CASLGLGEYEQYF
TRBV19	TRBJ1-2	NA	TRBD1	TGTGCCAGTAGTATGTCAGGGGGCTATATCTATGGCTACACCTTC	CASSMSGGYIYGYTF
TRBV7-2	TRBJ2-7	NA	NA	TGTGCCAGCAGCCCCCCCCCTGAGACGGGATTTTTCTACGAGCAGTACTTC	CASSPPPETGFFYEQYF
TRBV7-3	TRBJ1-1	NA	NA	TGTGCCAGCAGCTCTCAGGAGAACACTGAAGCTTTCTTT	CASSSQENTEAFF
TRBV4-2	TRBJ1-2	NA	NA	TGTGCCAGCAGCCTGTACGCAGGCAGGGATGGCTACACCTTC	CASSLYAGRDGYTF
TRBV19	TRBJ2-7	NA	TRBD1	TGTGCCACCAGAAAAACTCCCGGGACAGGCCGAGGGGCCTACGAGCAGTACTTC	CATRKTPGTGRGAYEQYF
TRBV18	TRBJ1-2	few	NA	TGTGCCAGCTCACCAATGGCTCTAGCTAACTATGGCTACACCTTC	CASSPMALANYGYTF
TRBV5-1	TRBJ2-7	NA	NA	TGCGCCAGCAGCCCCCCGGGTCTCATCTACGAGCAGTACTTC	CASSPPGLIYEQYF
TRBV6-1	TRBJ1-2	NA	NA	TGTGCCAGCAGTGAAGGGCATCTCTATGGCTACACCTTC	CASSEGHLYGYTF
TRBV11-3	TRBJ1-3	NA	NA	TGTGCCAGCAGCATCGGACAGAGGCCTTCTGGAAACACCATATATTTT	CASSIGQRPSGNTIYF
TRBV6-5	TRBJ2-1	NA	NA	TGTGCCAGCAGGACAGGTCACTCCTACAATGAGCAGTTCTTC	CASRTGHSYNEQFF
TRBV7-2	TRBJ2-7	few	NA	TGTGCCAGCAGCCCAACTGGCTACGAGCAGTACTTC	CASSPTGYEQYF
TRBV7-9	TRBJ1-1	NA	NA	TGTGCCAGCTCGCCAGGGGAAAACGAGAACACTGAAGCTTTCTTT	CASSPGENENTEAFF
TRBV19	TRBJ2-7	NA	TRBD1	TGTGCCAGTAGTATAGGGGGACAGGGTCTCGAGCAGTACTTC	CASSIGGQGLEQYF
TRBV6-1	TRBJ2-7	few	TRBD1	TGTGCCAGCAGTGAACACGCGGACAGGTCAGCCTACGAGCAGTACTTC	CASSEHADRSAYEQYF
TRBV28	TRBJ1-3	NA	NA	TGTGCCAGCAGTTCCCTTTCCAGGGCCGATCTCGGAAACACCATATATTTT	CASSSLSRADLGNTIYF
TRBV9	TRBJ2-7	NA	NA	TGTGCCAGCAGCTTAGGACAAAGCTACGAGCAGTACTTC	CASSLGQSYEQYF
TRBV7-9	TRBJ2-7	NA	NA	TGTGCCAGCAGCGGCCAACTGGCGGAACTCTACGAGCAGTACTTC	CASSGQLAELYEQYF
TRBV2	TRBJ1-1	NA	TRBD1	TGTGCCAGCGATTCCACAGGGGGAGAGACTGAAGCTTTCTTT	CASDSTGGETEAFF
TRBV7-8	TRBJ2-7	NA	TRBD1	TGTGCCAGCAGCTTATTTATTTCGGGACAGGGGAAGGGGATGCACGAGCAGTACTTC	CASSLFISGQGKGMHEQYF
TRBV30	TRBJ2-7	NA	NA	TGTGCCTGGAGTACAGGGTCCTACGAGCAGTACTTC	CAWSTGSYEQYF
TRBV28	TRBJ1-5	NA	NA	TGTGCCAGCAGTTCAGGGCAGGGAAATCAGCCCCAGCATTTT	CASSSGQGNQPQHF
TRBV4-1	TRBJ2-7	NA	TRBD1	TGCGCCAGCAGCCGCGAACCGACAGGGCGCGTCTCCTACGAGCAGTACTTC	CASSREPTGRVSYEQYF
TRBV5-1	TRBJ2-3	few	TRBD1	TGCGCCAGCAGGAGTATTATAGCAGGGGGCAGCACTAGCACAGATACGCAGTATTTT	CASRSIIAGGSTSTDTQYF
TRBV6-1	TRBJ2-1	NA	TRBD1	TGTGCCAGCAGTCGGGGACAGGGGGCTGAGCAGTTCTTC	CASSRGQGAEQFF